A selection of T cell receptor beta chains follows, all from one sample in a study of T-cell memory formation after mild COVID-19. TCRdb independently ran MiXCR on the 5' RACE reads; one entry per CDR3 protein. In the table there are 200,000 to 250,000 distinct CDR3 sequences, around 9.1% of which are singletons. Sequencing was performed on PBMCs or a T cell subset sorted from them (not recorded which). The source of these receptors is a man aged 18 to 35 who had mild COVID-19 (a few samples of this study predate the infection). Cell type and time point are not known. Each CDR3 is given with its conserved first and last residue. D genes are given only for firm matches. Clone size is stated in some rows and not others, as once, few, many or a class when expanded.

j_call d_call v_call clone_size cdr3_nt cdr3_aa
TRBJ2-5 TRBD1 TRBV9 few TGTGCCAGCAGTGAGAAGGGGGCCGCCCAAGAGACCCAGTACTTC CASSEKGAAQETQYF
TRBJ2-3 . TRBV6-1 few TGTGCCAGCAGTGATTCGCCCACAGATACGCAGTATTTT CASSDSPTDTQYF
TRBJ2-1 . TRBV7-2 many TGTGCCAGCAGCTTAGAAACGCTCAATGAGCAGTTCTTC CASSLETLNEQFF
TRBJ1-4 . TRBV10-3 few TGTGCCATCAGTGAAGGGGGGCCGGCAACTAATGAAAAACTGTTTTTT CAISEGGPATNEKLFF
TRBJ2-7 . TRBV7-9 . TGTGCCAGCAGCACAAACAGGGTAGGGGAGCAGTACTTC CASSTNRVGEQYF
TRBJ1-2 . TRBV18 few TGTGCCAGCTCACCTGCCCAAGGCCTCTATGGCTACACCTTC CASSPAQGLYGYTF
TRBJ1-5 . TRBV18 . TGTGCCAGCTCGTCGGACGGGACGAATCAGCCCCAGCATTTT CASSSDGTNQPQHF
TRBJ1-5 TRBD1 TRBV6-2/TRBV6-3 . TGTGCCAGCAGCAAGAGGACAGGGCCTGATCAGCCCCAGCATTTT CASSKRTGPDQPQHF
TRBJ1-1 . TRBV7-9 . TGTGCCAGCAGCTTAGACGATGGACGGTTGAACACTGAAGCTTTCTTT CASSLDDGRLNTEAFF
TRBJ2-7 . TRBV11-1 . TGTGCCAGCAGCTTAGAGTTGCATACCTACGAGCAGTACTTC CASSLELHTYEQYF
TRBJ2-3 . TRBV21-1 once TGTGCCAGCTTTGGGACTAGTGCCACAGATACGCAGTATTTT CASFGTSATDTQYF
TRBJ2-3 TRBD1 TRBV20-1 . TGCAGTGCTACTCCGGGACAGGGATTCACAGATACGCAGTATTTT CSATPGQGFTDTQYF
TRBJ1-5 TRBD1 TRBV7-2 many TGTGCCAGCAGCTCCAGGGGGGATCAGCCCCAGCATTTT CASSSRGDQPQHF
TRBJ2-3 . TRBV7-2 few TGTGCCAGCAGCGTTTACAGGGAATTGAGCACAGATACGCAGTATTTT CASSVYRELSTDTQYF
TRBJ2-3 TRBD1 TRBV7-3 few TGTGCCAGCAGCTCCCCGGGAGGGACAGGGGTTAATACGCAGTATTTT CASSSPGGTGVNTQYF
TRBJ1-1 . TRBV7-2 many TGTGCCAGCAGCTTTACAGGTATGAACACTGAAGCTTTCTTT CASSFTGMNTEAFF
TRBJ2-3 TRBD2 TRBV15 few TGTGCCACCAGCGCGCGGGGGGGCTCGTTCCGTTATACGCAGTATTTT CATSARGGSFRYTQYF
TRBJ1-1 TRBD1 TRBV4-1 few TGCGCCAGCAGCCAATCCCGGGACAGAGTCTTGCGGAACACTGAAGCTTTCTTT CASSQSRDRVLRNTEAFF
TRBJ2-2 . TRBV7-9 many TGTGCCAGCAGCCCACAAGTCACCGGGGAGCTGTTTTTT CASSPQVTGELFF
TRBJ1-2 . TRBV12-3/TRBV12-4 many TGTGCCAGCAGTCCCTCCTTTGCTAACTATGGCTACACCTTC CASSPSFANYGYTF
TRBJ2-1 . TRBV12-3/TRBV12-4 . TGTGCCAGCAGTTACCTCTCCTACAATGAGCAGTTCTTC CASSYLSYNEQFF
TRBJ1-2 . TRBV5-1 . TGCGCCAGCCAGGACACCGGGTATGGCTACACCTTC CASQDTGYGYTF
TRBJ1-1 TRBD1 TRBV11-2 few TGTGCCAGCAGCTTAGCCAGGGGGGCTGAAGCTTTCTTT CASSLARGAEAFF